This record covers a single T cell receptor beta chain. PCR was performed using 60 Vbeta and 13 Jbeta primers. Measured with immunoSEQ multiplex PCR; TCRdb has only the in-frame clones, and not every one. The sample carries 150,000 to 200,000 clones, 80% to 85% recorded once. This specimen comes from a study of cytomegalovirus exposure and HLA in healthy donors. CDR1 is MNHEY and CDR2 is SVGAGI in the germline V gene. The ends lost 6 bases at V and 4 bases at J; junction bases unmatched: 7. The CDR3 loop spans 15 amino acids. V gene TRBV6-5 combines with J gene TRBJ2-2; 8 bases are shared with TRBD2. The sample taken for sequencing was PBMCs. The receptor was isolated from a man in his late teens or twenties in good health and CMV-seronegative. The CDR3 region is CASRKGTRVTGELFF. The CDR3 DNA reads as TGTGCCAGCAGAAAAGGGACTAGGGTCACCGGGGAGCTGTTTTTT.